This is a list of T cell receptor beta chains from one sample in a study of blood T cell repertoires in COVID-19. Some clones are missing from TCRdb's copy, which holds only in-frame ones; the method was immunoSEQ multiplex PCR. The sample holds about 240,000 clones, around 89% seen once. Sequenced: peripheral blood. These receptors were collected from a woman aged 40 to 50 who had recovered from COVID-19. Both conserved end residues are part of each CDR3. Each record gives: J gene, clone size, V gene, D gene, CDR3 protein, CDR3 DNA. D genes are given only for firm matches. Some rows have no size entry. The others give once, few or many, or a class for an expanded clone.

>TRBJ2-1|NA|TRBV7-9|NA
CASSSRGSYNEQFF
TGTGCCAGCAGCTCCCGGGGCTCCTACAATGAGCAGTTCTTC
>TRBJ2-6|NA|TRBV6-4|TRBD1
CASSDSGTGGSGANVLTF
TGTGCCAGCAGTGACTCCGGGACAGGGGGCTCTGGGGCCAACGTCCTGACTTTC
>TRBJ2-7|once|TRBV12-3/TRBV12-4|TRBD2
CASSFWLADEQYF
TGTGCCAGCAGTTTCTGGCTAGCGGACGAGCAGTACTTC
>TRBJ2-5|NA|TRBV7-3|NA
CASSPLSTSQETQYF
TGTGCCAGCAGCCCACTCTCGACTAGCCAAGAGACCCAGTACTTC
>TRBJ2-1|NA|TRBV7-7|TRBD1
CASSPIDRAPYNEQFF
TGTGCCAGCAGCCCCATCGACAGGGCCCCCTACAATGAGCAGTTCTTC
>TRBJ2-1|NA|TRBV27|TRBD2
CASGREAAYNEQFF
TGTGCCAGCGGCCGGGAGGCCGCCTACAATGAGCAGTTCTTC
>TRBJ1-5|NA|TRBV6-6|TRBD1
CASSYDRGQGRLPQHF
TGTGCCAGCAGTTACGACCGCGGACAGGGGAGGTTGCCCCAGCATTTT
>TRBJ2-5|NA|TRBV7-9|NA
CASSSPAQSVETQYF
TGTGCCAGCAGCTCCCCAGCCCAGAGCGTGGAGACCCAGTACTTC
>TRBJ2-7|once|TRBV12-5|TRBD1
CASGLPGPRDRGYEQYF
TGTGCTAGTGGTTTACCGGGTCCCCGGGACAGGGGCTACGAGCAGTACTTC
>TRBJ1-1|once|TRBV7-6|NA
CASSPRAGSSTEAFF
TGTGCCAGCAGCCCTCGGGCGGGGTCCAGCACTGAAGCTTTCTTT
>TRBJ1-3|NA|TRBV12-3/TRBV12-4|NA
CASGPGYTIYF
TGTGCCAGCGGCCCAGGGTACACCATATATTTT
>TRBJ1-2|NA|TRBV9|NA
CASSVGFGDGGYTF
TGTGCCAGCAGCGTGGGGTTCGGGGATGGGGGCTACACCTTC
>TRBJ2-2|once|TRBV6-2/TRBV6-3|TRBD1
CASSYRTGSTGELFF
TGTGCCAGCAGTTACCGGACAGGGTCCACCGGGGAGCTGTTTTTT
>TRBJ1-1|many|TRBV24-1|TRBD1
CATRDRGNTEAFF
TGTGCCACCAGGGACAGGGGGAACACTGAAGCTTTCTTT
>TRBJ2-1|few|TRBV29-1|TRBD2
CSARGGLANYNEQFF
TGCAGCGCACGGGGGGGTCTAGCGAATTACAATGAGCAGTTCTTC
>TRBJ2-2|NA|TRBV4-3|NA
CASSRGAGELFF
TGCGCCAGCAGCCGGGGGGCCGGGGAGCTGTTTTTT
>TRBJ2-3|NA|TRBV9|NA
CASSKGDTQYF
TGTGCCAGCAGCAAGGGGGATACGCAGTATTTT
>TRBJ2-5|NA|TRBV7-7|NA
CASSLGRNQETQYF
TGTGCTAGCAGCTTGGGGCGGAACCAAGAGACCCAGTACTTC
>TRBJ1-1|NA|TRBV30|NA
CAWSPAGLAEAFF
TGTGCCTGGAGCCCGGCGGGTTTGGCTGAAGCTTTCTTT
>TRBJ2-1|NA|TRBV12-3/TRBV12-4|NA
CASGATYNEQFF
TGTGCCAGCGGGGCTACCTACAATGAGCAGTTCTTC
>TRBJ2-5|NA|TRBV6-6|NA
CASSRGSQETQYF
TGTGCCAGCAGTAGGGGCAGCCAAGAGACCCAGTACTTC
>TRBJ1-2|NA|TRBV2|TRBD1
CASSEWGQGGYGYTF
TGTGCCAGCAGTGAGTGGGGACAGGGTGGCTATGGCTACACCTTC
>TRBJ1-5|NA|TRBV30|TRBD1
CAWSSPGRGYLQHF
TGTGCCTGGAGTTCCCCCGGCAGGGGGTACCTCCAGCATTTT
>TRBJ1-2|once|TRBV29-1|TRBD1
CSVAGQGFGYTF
TGCAGCGTCGCCGGACAGGGTTTTGGCTACACCTTC
>TRBJ1-5|NA|TRBV7-2|NA
CASSFGQYSNQPQHF
TGTGCCAGCAGTTTTGGCCAATATAGCAATCAGCCCCAGCATTTT
>TRBJ2-1|NA|TRBV6-5|TRBD1
CASRPGTGWDEQFF
TGTGCCAGCAGGCCCGGGACAGGGTGGGATGAGCAGTTCTTC
>TRBJ2-7|NA|TRBV27|NA
CASRLGWRQYF
TGTGCCAGCAGACTAGGGTGGCGGCAGTACTTC
>TRBJ2-1|NA|TRBV9|TRBD2
CASSVVGSGSGAYNEQFF
TGTGCCAGCAGCGTAGTTGGTAGCGGGAGTGGGGCCTACAATGAGCAGTTCTTC
>TRBJ2-7|NA|TRBV6-2/TRBV6-3|TRBD2
CASSPVAGLGDEQYF
TGTGCCAGCAGCCCCGTAGCGGGCTTGGGGGACGAGCAGTACTTC
>TRBJ2-3|NA|TRBV19|NA
CASSLERAIPVPDTQYF
TGTGCCAGTAGTCTGGAGCGGGCCATCCCGGTTCCAGATACGCAGTATTTT
>TRBJ2-1|NA|TRBV11-3|TRBD2
CASSFTLSGVYNEQFF
TGTGCCAGCAGCTTTACTCTTAGCGGGGTCTACAATGAGCAGTTCTTC
>TRBJ1-6|NA|TRBV9|NA
CASSGGGRPYNSPLHF
TGTGCCAGCAGCGGGGGGGGCCGCCCCTATAATTCACCCCTCCACTTT
>TRBJ2-5|once|TRBV6-1|TRBD1
CASRPPGQAQETQYF
TGTGCCAGCAGGCCACCGGGACAGGCACAAGAGACCCAGTACTTC
>TRBJ1-5|NA|TRBV5-1|NA
CASSLDVGQPQHF
TGCGCCAGCAGCTTGGATGTCGGTCAGCCCCAGCATTTT
>TRBJ1-6|once|TRBV9|TRBD1
CASSPGGGTSYNSPLHF
TGTGCCAGCAGCCCAGGGGGAGGCACCTCCTATAATTCACCCCTCCACTTT
>TRBJ2-1|NA|TRBV7-9|TRBD2
CASSSGLAGGYEQFF
TGTGCCAGCAGCTCTGGACTAGCGGGAGGCTATGAGCAGTTCTTC
>TRBJ1-1|NA|TRBV4-1|TRBD1
CASSRQQGLGTEAFF
TGCGCCAGCAGCCGACAACAGGGGTTGGGCACTGAAGCTTTCTTT
>TRBJ2-5|NA|TRBV6-2/TRBV6-3|TRBD2
CASSYGGLGGETQYF
TGTGCCAGCAGTTACGGGGGACTAGGCGGGGAGACCCAGTACTTC
>TRBJ1-5|once|TRBV19|TRBD1
CASSNSQGVQPQHF
TGTGCCAGTAGCAACTCCCAGGGGGTTCAGCCCCAGCATTTT
>TRBJ1-1|NA|TRBV5-1|NA
CASSLLPAGVEAFF
TGCGCCAGCAGCTTGCTTCCGGCAGGGGTTGAAGCTTTCTTT
>TRBJ1-1|NA|TRBV5-6|NA
CASSRRDLRAFF
TGTGCCAGCAGCCGGAGGGACCTTCGGGCTTTCTTT
>TRBJ1-5|NA|TRBV10-3|TRBD1
CAISESGGLGNQPQHF
TGTGCCATCAGTGAGTCAGGGGGCCTGGGCAATCAGCCCCAGCATTTT
>TRBJ2-5|NA|TRBV5-1|NA
CASSLAGGLQETQYF
TGCGCCAGCAGCTTGGCCGGGGGTCTGCAAGAGACCCAGTACTTC
>TRBJ2-3|NA|TRBV19|NA
CASSIGTPGAQYF
TGTGCCAGTAGTATTGGTACCCCAGGGGCGCAGTATTTT
>TRBJ1-2|NA|TRBV28|NA
CASSWGGLLGYTF
TGTGCCAGCAGTTGGGGGGGTTTGCTTGGCTACACCTTC
>TRBJ2-7|NA|TRBV12-3/TRBV12-4|NA
CASVRTPSYEQYF
TGTGCCAGCGTACGGACACCCTCCTACGAGCAGTACTTC
>TRBJ1-2|NA|TRBV14|NA
CASSQGGRGYGYTF
TGTGCCAGCAGCCAAGGAGGCAGGGGCTATGGCTACACCTTC
>TRBJ1-1|once|TRBV9|NA
CASSVGVWGGETEAFF
TGTGCCAGCAGCGTAGGGGTATGGGGGGGAGAGACTGAAGCTTTCTTT
>TRBJ2-1|NA|TRBV3-1/TRBV3-2|NA
CASSPLAPYNEQFF
TGTGCCAGCAGTCCGCTAGCGCCCTACAATGAGCAGTTCTTC
>TRBJ1-1|NA|TRBV19|NA
CASSEPSGNTEAFF
TGTGCCAGTAGTGAACCCTCGGGTAACACTGAAGCTTTCTTT
>TRBJ2-6|few|TRBV5-4|NA
CASSPPGYPRSGANVLTF
TGTGCCAGCAGCCCCCCGGGGTATCCACGCTCTGGGGCCAACGTCCTGACTTTC